This T cell receptor beta chain was sequenced for a study of blood T cells in healthy people across ages. For this clonotype: The antigen is undetermined.

Study conclusions and caveats: Roughly linear age-related decline in beta diversity appeared, significant by age about 37. Versus aged donors, long-lived donors had higher diversity and more naive CD4+ cells.

This CDR3 region has 15 residues. A second PCR, run for about 6 to 11 cycles, used a sample-barcoded 5' primer plus a J-beta primer mix. Unique molecular identifiers of 12 random nucleotides labeled each cDNA. In TCRdb, the 5' RACE reads were re-called with MiXCR into one record per CDR3 protein. The sample holds more than 800,000 distinct CDR3 sequences; 40% to 45% are singletons and the top ten take approximately 17%. Sequencing input: blood. This clonotype originated in a woman aged 55-75 years in good health. This chain connects TRBV12-3 or TRBV12-4 to TRBJ2-7, with D perhaps given as TRBD1 or TRBD2 (7 bases each). The J call may not be correct, given that the DNA end is closer to TRBJ2-5. The DNA for the CDR3 is TGTGCCAGCAGCACCGGGGAGGGGGCGGTAGAGACCCAGTACTTC. Translated: CASSTGEGAVETQYF.